The sequence of this T cell receptor (beta chain) was determined in a study of Ad26.COV2.S vaccination and SARS-CoV-2 variants. This clone was recorded once. Only in-frame clones appear in the TCRdb table, and some are missing; sequencing was by immunoSEQ multiplex PCR. The sample has under 550,000 clones; around nine tenths are singletons. Germline CDR1 and CDR2: SGHVS and FNYEAQ. With V trimmed by 5 bases and J by 7 bases, 10 bases remained unmatched. The CDR3 has 17 amino acids. Treatment indicated: some 20 received Ad26.COV2.S at low or high dose, single or two shots; roughly five received placebo; per-sample allocation not given. Day 63 following the first vaccine or placebo injection was when the samples were taken.

The sequenced sample was peripheral blood, obtained in a trial of Ad26.COV2.S vaccine versus placebo. This receptor was identified in a person between 18 and 60 years old who received the Ad26.COV2.S COVID-19 vaccine or a placebo. The V gene is TRBV7-6, the J gene TRBJ2-1, with TRBD2 matching over 14 bases. CDR3: CASSPSGTSGRSNEQFF. As DNA, the CDR3 is TGTGCCAGCAGCCCATCTGGGACTAGCGGGAGATCTAATGAGCAGTTCTTC.